These 8 T cell receptor beta chains were sequenced from one sample in a study of T cells in Graves' hyperthyroidism and ophthalmopathy. TCR beta CDR3 sequences were amplified from RNA transcripts. A set of HTBI primers served as the primers for a first-round RT-PCR of the TCR CDR3. MiXCR was run by TCRdb on the multiplex PCR reads, yielding one entry per CDR3 protein. The profile shows 550,000 to 600,000 distinct CDR3 sequences, approximately 15% of them singletons. The specimen sequenced was blood. These receptors were collected from a woman under 30 with Graves' hyperthyroidism.

The rearrangement links TRBV7-9 to TRBJ2-5, with D unclear. V was cut by 2 bases and J by 1 base, with 23 bases left in between. The CDR3 is 19 residues long. Germline values: CDR1 SEHNR, CDR2 FQNEAQ (reference sequence). The CDR3 DNA reads as TGTGCCAGCAGCTTACTCCTGTTAAGGGCTCCCTGGCTCCAAGAGACCCAGTACTTC. This encodes CASSLLLLRAPWLQETQYF.

This clonotype was observed many times. This chain uses TRBV6-5 with TRBJ2-7; D unresolved. With 4 bases removed from V and 1 base from J, the gap between germline ends came to 8 bases. Germline V gene lookup returns CDR1 MNHEY and CDR2 SVGAGI. This CDR3 is 13 amino acids long. CDR3 bases: TGTGCCAGCAGTTTTGAGAGGTCCTACGAGCAGTACTTC. Translation: CASSFERSYEQYF.

The rearrangement links TRBV9 to TRBJ2-2; tentatively, D is TRBD2 (5 bases). There are 13 residues in the CDR3. V was cut by 0 bases and J by 6 bases, with 6 bases left in between. Germline lookup yields CDR1 SGDLS and CDR2 YYNGEE. The CDR3 DNA follows: TGTGCCAGCAGCGTAGAGGAGGCCGGGGAGCTGTTTTTT. Translation gives CASSVEEAGELFF. Complete variable domain (other parts from reference TRBV9 and TRBJ2-2): DSGVTQTPKHLITATGQRVTLRCSPRSGDLSVYWYQQSLDQGLQFLIQYYNGEERAKGNILERFSAQQFPDLHSELNLSSLELGDSALYFCASSVEEAGELFFGEGSRLTVL.

The rearrangement uses TRBV20-1 and TRBJ2-7; 8 bases are shared with TRBD1. Germline V lookup: CDR1 DFQATT, CDR2 SNEGSKA (reference sequence). V trimming: 1 base; J trimming: 6 bases; junction bases outside the gene matches: 5. This CDR3 is 13 amino acids long. CDR3 bases: TGCAGTGCTAGAGGTGACAGGGGTTCCGAGCAGTACTTC. Translating gives CSARGDRGSEQYF.

This clonotype was detected many times. This chain links TRBV7-2 with TRBJ2-7; 8 bases match TRBD2. Germline CDR1 and CDR2: SGHTA and FQGNSA. The CDR3 runs 17 residues. J lost 5 bases, V lost 5 bases, and 17 bases had no gene match. This chain's CDR3 is CASSLLRGAGVRNEQYF. The CDR3 DNA sequence: TGTGCCAGCAGCCTACTGAGGGGAGCGGGGGTTCGAAACGAGCAGTACTTC. Filled out from reference TRBV7-2 and TRBJ2-7, the complete variable domain reads GAGVSQSPSNKVTEKGKDVELRCDPISGHTALYWYRQSLGQGLEFLIYFQGNSAPDKSGLPSDRFSAERTGGSVSTLTIQRTQQEDSAVYLCASSLLRGAGVRNEQYFGPGTRLTVT.

A remark on this clonotype: A much larger clone is a single base away; this may be a read error. The chain joins TRBV27 to TRBJ2-7; D possibly uses TRBD1 or TRBD2 (6 bases each). The length of the CDR3 is 13 residues. In germline, CDR1 is MNHEY, CDR2 SMNVEV (reference sequence). The CDR3 spells CTSRHRGGYEQYF. The DNA for the CDR3 is TGTACCAGCAGGCATAGAGGGGGGTACGAGCAGTACTTC.

The CDR3, as DNA: TGTGCCAGCAGTGAAGGGGTCAGAGTGAACACTGAAGCTTTCTTT. Protein sequence: CASSEGVRVNTEAFF. The rearrangement uses TRBV6-1 and TRBJ1-1, with D unresolved. This CDR3 spans 15 amino acids. CDR1 and CDR2 from the germline V gene are MNHNS and SASEGT. Trimming took 1 base from V and 0 from J, leaving 9 bases between them.

There are a few counts of this clonotype. The chain employs TRBV5-6 and TRBJ2-7, with TRBD1 identical over 12 bases. Germline V gene sequence: CDR1 SGHDT, CDR2 YYEEEE. The CDR3 extends over 22 amino acids. V was clipped by 2 bases and J by 7 bases; unmatched bases: 28. The CDR3 sequence is CASSLLRDRGPETSGVSTEQYF. The CDR3 DNA is TGTGCCAGCAGCTTACTACGGGACAGGGGGCCCGAAACTAGCGGGGTGTCTACGGAGCAGTACTTC.